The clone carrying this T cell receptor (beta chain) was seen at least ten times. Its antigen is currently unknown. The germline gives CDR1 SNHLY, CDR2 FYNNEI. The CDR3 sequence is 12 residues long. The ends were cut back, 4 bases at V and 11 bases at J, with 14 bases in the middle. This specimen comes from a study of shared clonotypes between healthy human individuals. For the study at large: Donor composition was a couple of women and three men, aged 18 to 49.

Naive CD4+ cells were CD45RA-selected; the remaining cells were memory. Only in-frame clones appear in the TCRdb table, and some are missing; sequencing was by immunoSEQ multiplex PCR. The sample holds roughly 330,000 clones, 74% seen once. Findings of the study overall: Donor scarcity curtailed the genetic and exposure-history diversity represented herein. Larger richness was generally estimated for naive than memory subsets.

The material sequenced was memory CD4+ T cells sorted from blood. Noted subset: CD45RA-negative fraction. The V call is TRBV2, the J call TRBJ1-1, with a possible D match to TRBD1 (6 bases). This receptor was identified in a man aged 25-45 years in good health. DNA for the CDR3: TGTGCCAGCAGTGGGGACATACTACAGGCTTTCTTT. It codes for CASSGDILQAFF.